What follows are 24 T cell receptor beta chains derived from one specimen sequenced in a study of shared clonotypes between healthy human individuals. Sequenced by immunoSEQ multiplex PCR; TCRdb stores in-frame clones only, minus some. In the table there are 450,000 to 600,000 clones, around three quarters of which are singletons. The specimen sequenced was PBMCs. These receptors were taken from a woman aged 40 to 50 in good health. Some clones in this sample may be carry-over from other donors' samples.

V usage is TRBV6-1 and J usage is TRBJ1-5, with D uncertain. The length of the CDR3 is 14 residues. V lost 7 bases and J 3 bases, leaving 13 bases between the germline ends. Germline V gene lookup returns CDR1 MNHNS and CDR2 SASEGT. DNA of the CDR3: TGTGCCAGCACGAGGACCCCCACCAATCAGCCCCAGCATTTT. Its translation is CASTRTPTNQPQHF.

The sample holds one count of this clone. The chain joins TRBV28 to TRBJ1-2, with TRBD1 matching over 8 bases. Per germline, CDR1 MDHEN and CDR2 SYDVKM. The CDR3 loop spans 13 amino acids. V gave up 6 bases and J gave up 7 bases; unmatched junction bases: 7. CDR3 residues: CASRTSGTGGYTF. CDR3 bases: TGTGCCAGCAGAACCTCCGGGACAGGTGGCTACACCTTC.

The chain joins TRBV11-2 to TRBJ2-1; D not resolved. The CDR3 extends over 14 amino acids. Trimming removed 4 bases at V and 4 bases at J, with 11 bases between. Germline V CDR1 and CDR2: SGHAT, FQNNGV. CDR3 bases: TGTGCCAGCAGCTGGCTACTGTCTTACAATGAGCAGTTCTTC. Protein product: CASSWLLSYNEQFF.

The chain joins TRBV7-9 to TRBJ2-1; D unresolved. Trimming removed 6 bases at V and 7 bases at J, with 16 bases between. There are 14 residues in the CDR3. Germline V gene sequence: CDR1 SEHNR, CDR2 FQNEAQ (reference sequence). CDR3 sequence (DNA): TGTGCCAGCAGACCCGACTCGACCCGTAATGAGCAGTTCTTC. This encodes CASRPDSTRNEQFF.

The J gene is TRBJ1-1, the V gene TRBV28, with TRBD1 matching 7 bases. There are 15 residues in the CDR3. V lost 5 bases, J lost 5 bases, and 11 bases stayed unmatched. CDR1 and CDR2 from the germline V gene are MDHEN and SYDVKM. The CDR3 bases are TGTGCCAGCAGTCGACTTGACAGGGTGGGGACTGAAGCTTTCTTT. Translating gives CASSRLDRVGTEAFF.

The chain combines TRBV19 with TRBJ2-7; D is perhaps TRBD1 (6 bases). With 4 bases removed from V and 2 bases from J, the gap between germline ends came to 9 bases. The CDR3 sequence is 13 residues long. Germline CDR1 is LNHDA and CDR2 is SQIVND (reference sequence). The CDR3 nucleotides are TGTGCCAGTAGTACGACAGGAACCTACGAGCAGTACTTC. This encodes CASSTTGTYEQYF.

The chain uses TRBV5-1 and TRBJ2-5; 8 bases agree with TRBD1. The CDR3 length is 14 residues. The germline gives CDR1 SGHRS, CDR2 YFSETQ. After removal of 3 bases from V and 2 bases from J, the junction contained 3 bases not matched to a gene. The chain's CDR3 is CASSWGQDQETQYF. In DNA, the CDR3 is TGCGCCAGCAGCTGGGGACAGGATCAAGAGACCCAGTACTTC.

The V call is TRBV10-3, the J call TRBJ2-5; weak D call: TRBD1 (5 bases). V dropped 0 bases and J dropped 1 base, with 15 bases sitting between them. CDR3 length: 17 residues. Germline CDR1 ENHRY, CDR2 SYGVKD. The CDR3 nucleotides are TGTGCCATCAGTGAGTCAAGGGGTAGCCCCGTCCAAGAGACCCAGTACTTC. Protein: CAISESRGSPVQETQYF.

The chain has TRBV14 and TRBJ2-1, with a weak D call TRBD1 (6 bases). This CDR3 contains 13 residues. Germline V gene data show CDR1 as SGHDN and CDR2 as FVKESK. V gave up 0 bases and J gave up 9 bases, with 9 bases separating them. The CDR3 sequence: CASSQELGAEQFF. Written as DNA, the CDR3 is TGTGCCAGCAGCCAAGAATTGGGGGCTGAGCAGTTCTTC.

The rearrangement uses TRBV7-2 and TRBJ2-2; no reliable D call. V was pared by 5 bases and J by 8 bases, with 15 bases between. CDR1 SGHTA and CDR2 FQGNSA come from the germline V gene. This CDR3 contains 14 residues. The CDR3 DNA reads as TGTGCCAGCAGCCCGCGGACGAGCCGGGGGGAGCTGTTTTTT. It codes for CASSPRTSRGELFF.

The chain uses TRBV7-2 and TRBJ2-5; D call uncertain. Per the germline V gene, CDR1 is SGHTA and CDR2 is FQGNSA. With 1 base removed from V and 5 bases from J, the gap between germline ends came to 8 bases. The CDR3 runs to 13 residues. The CDR3 coding sequence is TGTGCCAGCAGCTTAGTTGTTGGCGAGACCCAGTACTTC. Amino acid sequence: CASSLVVGETQYF. Full variable domain (rest looked up from reference TRBV7-2 and TRBJ2-5): GAGVSQSPSNKVTEKGKDVELRCDPISGHTALYWYRQSLGQGLEFLIYFQGNSAPDKSGLPSDRFSAERTGGSVSTLTIQRTQQEDSAVYLCASSLVVGETQYFGPGTRLLVL.

As DNA, the CDR3 is TGCGCCAGCAGCCAAGATGGGCAGGGCCCCTACGAGCAGTACTTC. Protein product: CASSQDGQGPYEQYF. The V and J genes are TRBV4-3 and TRBJ2-7, with D tentatively TRBD1 (5 bases). The germline V and J ends were trimmed by 0 bases and 2 bases, with 11 bases remaining between them. Germline V gives CDR1 LGHNA, CDR2 YSLEER. The CDR3 runs to 15 residues.

The rearrangement joins TRBV4-3 to TRBJ1-3; no clear D gene. Trimming stripped 4 bases from V and 4 bases from J, with 11 bases between. Germline V gives CDR1 LGHNA, CDR2 YSLEER. The CDR3 is 14 residues long. The CDR3 loop reads CASSPSGNGNTIYF. In DNA, the CDR3 is TGCGCCAGCAGCCCTAGCGGGAACGGAAACACCATATATTTT.

The genes are TRBV6-1 and TRBJ2-2, with 7 bases identical to TRBD1. The germline V gene encodes CDR1 MNHNS and CDR2 SASEGT. V lost 2 bases and J lost 6; bases outside the gene matches: 9. The length of the CDR3 is 16 residues. For the CDR3, the DNA is TGTGCCAGCAGTGAACTTTCAGGGGGTTTATCCGGGGAGCTGTTTTTT. This translates into CASSELSGGLSGELFF.

The CDR3 region has the DNA TGTGCCAGCAGCTTCGACAGGGTAGCCTACGAGCAGTACTTC. Its protein is CASSFDRVAYEQYF. The genes are TRBV5-6 and TRBJ2-7; TRBD1 matches 7 bases. The ends lost 2 bases at V and 2 bases at J; junction bases unmatched: 4. CDR1 is SGHDT, CDR2 YYEEEE, per germline. The CDR3 covers 14 residues.

In regard to this clone: This likely comes from a read error, as the CDR3 has no conserved phenylalanine or tryptophan at its end. CDR3 nucleotides: TGTGACAGCAGGTCCCCCTCGTACGAGCAGTACCTC. Its translation: CDSRSPSYEQYL. The chain combines TRBV27 with TRBJ2-7; no clear D gene. The CDR3 length is 12 residues. Germline V CDR1 and CDR2: MNHEY, SMNVEV (reference sequence).

The chain joins TRBV6-1 to TRBJ1-2; D remains ambiguous. The CDR3 contains 13 residues. Looked up from germline, CDR1 is MNHNS and CDR2 is SASEGT. The V and J ends lost 7 bases and 7 bases respectively, with 16 bases between them. This chain's CDR3 is CASIPVPLGGYTF. For the CDR3, the DNA is TGTGCCAGCATCCCCGTCCCTTTGGGTGGCTACACCTTC.

The V gene is TRBV6-1, the J gene TRBJ1-5; 7 bases fit TRBD1. The J segment lost 1 base and the V segment lost 4 bases, leaving 4 bases of the junction unmatched. CDR1 MNHNS and CDR2 SASEGT come from the germline V gene. The CDR3 has 15 amino acids. The CDR3 DNA is TGTGCCAGCAGTGGGGGACAGAAAAGCAATCAGCCCCAGCATTTT. Translated: CASSGGQKSNQPQHF.

The chain joins TRBV4-1 to TRBJ2-1; 15 positions agree with TRBD2. With 4 bases clipped from V and 1 base from J, the junction kept 11 bases outside the gene matches. This CDR3 is 20 amino acids long. Germline lookup yields CDR1 MGHRA and CDR2 YSYEKL. The CDR3, as DNA: TGCGCCAGCAGCCTTCGGACTAGCGGGAGGGCCGACCCTTCCTACAATGAGCAGTTCTTC. Its protein is CASSLRTSGRADPSYNEQFF.

The chain joins TRBV30 to TRBJ1-1; a possible D gene is TRBD1 (5 bases). Trimming removed 3 bases from V and 0 bases from J, with 8 bases in between. The CDR3 is made up of 13 amino acids. Germline assignment: CDR1 GTSNPN and CDR2 SVGIG (reference sequence). In DNA, the CDR3 is TGTGCCTGGAGCCCCAGGGTGAACACTGAAGCTTTCTTT. It encodes CAWSPRVNTEAFF.

The chain combines TRBV28 with TRBJ2-3; 8 nucleotides agree with TRBD2. Per the germline V gene, CDR1 is MDHEN and CDR2 is SYDVKM. The V gene end was trimmed by 3 bases and the J gene end by 4 bases; junction bases not matched to a gene: 3. The CDR3 extends over 14 amino acids. The CDR3 protein is CASSLQLAADTQYF. The CDR3 DNA sequence: TGTGCCAGCAGTTTGCAACTAGCGGCAGATACGCAGTATTTT.

This clone was recorded once. The V and J genes are TRBV7-9 and TRBJ2-3; D unclear. Germline CDR1 reads SEHNR; CDR2 reads FQNEAQ (reference sequence). Trimming stripped 1 base from V and 7 bases from J, with 12 bases between. CDR3 length: 14 residues. The CDR3 DNA follows: TGTGCCAGCAGCTTAGACCAGGCGTCTCATACGCAGTATTTT. Translated: CASSLDQASHTQYF.

The chain carries TRBV9 and TRBJ2-2, with 9 bases that match TRBD2. J lost 6 bases, V lost 2 bases, and 8 bases had no gene match. Germline CDR1 and CDR2: SGDLS and YYNGEE. The CDR3 length is 16 residues. The CDR3 loop is CASSVGSGRSAGELFF. In DNA, the CDR3 is TGTGCCAGCAGCGTTGGTAGCGGGAGATCGGCCGGGGAGCTGTTTTTT.

The chain couples TRBV15 to TRBJ2-1, with TRBD2 matching 10 bases. Trimming at V came to 0 bases and at J to 9 bases, leaving 5 bases not matched to a gene. CDR1 and CDR2 from the germline V gene are LNHNV and YYDKDF (reference sequence). This CDR3 contains 15 residues. The CDR3 bases are TGTGCCACCAGCAGAGAGCTTCTAGCGGGAGTTGAGCAGTTCTTC. It specifies CATSRELLAGVEQFF. Filled out from reference TRBV15 and TRBJ2-1, the complete variable domain reads DAMVIQNPRYQVTQFGKPVTLSCSQTLNHNVMYWYQQKSSQAPKLLFHYYDKDFNNEADTPDNFQSRRPNTSFCFLDIRSPGLGDTAMYLCATSRELLAGVEQFFGPGTRLTVL.